Each of the 20 T cell receptor beta chains below was sequenced from the same sample in a study of T cell responses to AZD1222 COVID-19 vaccine. Clones were read by immunoSEQ multiplex PCR, and TCRdb kept only the in-frame ones, dropping some. Of about 150,000 clones listed, roughly 90% are singletons. Specimen: peripheral blood, collected on day 0 of AZD1222 vaccination. Receptor source: an adult in good health.

The chain carries TRBV7-3 and TRBJ1-5; D unclear. There are 13 residues in the CDR3. Per the germline V gene, CDR1 is SGHTA and CDR2 is FQGTGA. The V and J ends lost 3 bases and 5 bases respectively, with 8 bases between them. In nucleotides, the CDR3 is TGTGCCAGCAGCTTGGGGTCCGATCAGCCCCAGCATTTT. It yields the protein CASSLGSDQPQHF. Supplemented by reference TRBV7-3 and TRBJ1-5, the full variable domain reads GAGVSQTPSNKVTEKGKYVELRCDPISGHTALYWYRQSLGQGPEFLIYFQGTGAADDSGLPNDRFFAVRPEGSVSTLKIQRTERGDSAVYLCASSLGSDQPQHFGDGTRLSIL.

There are a few counts of this clone. The chain carries TRBV29-1 and TRBJ1-2; D gene ambiguous. This CDR3 contains 15 residues. V was trimmed by 1 base and J by 7 bases, leaving 19 bases between them. CDR1 is SQVTM, CDR2 ANQGSEA, per germline. The CDR3 here is CSVEGSPPEWGGYTF. CDR3 bases: TGCAGCGTTGAAGGCTCCCCCCCGGAATGGGGTGGCTACACCTTC.

The chain employs TRBV19 and TRBJ1-2; D is possibly TRBD1 (6 bases). Germline V gives CDR1 LNHDA, CDR2 SQIVND (reference sequence). V was shortened by 5 bases and J by 12 bases, with 19 bases between the two germline ends. The CDR3 length is 13 residues. Here the CDR3 DNA reads TGTGCCAGTAGTGTAAAAGACAGGTCCCGCGACACCTTC. It specifies CASSVKDRSRDTF.

The gene calls are TRBV11-3 and TRBJ1-1; D might be TRBD1 (6 bases). The V end was cut by 5 bases, the J end by 0 bases, with 10 bases between. Germline V gene lookup returns CDR1 SGHNT and CDR2 YENEEA. The CDR3 is 14 residues long. DNA for the CDR3: TGTGCCAGCAGCCCCAGGGGTGTGAACACTGAAGCTTTCTTT. Protein sequence: CASSPRGVNTEAFF.

The chain has TRBV28 and TRBJ2-7; 10 bases line up with TRBD1. With 8 bases clipped from V and 0 bases from J, the junction kept 4 bases outside the gene matches. CDR1 and CDR2 from the germline V gene are MDHEN and SYDVKM. There are 14 residues in the CDR3. The DNA for the CDR3 is TGTGCCAGCCACCGGGACAGGGGCTCCTACGAGCAGTACTTC. Translation gives CASHRDRGSYEQYF.

The chain combines TRBV6-5 with TRBJ1-2; TRBD1 aligns across 11 bases. This CDR3 is 15 amino acids long. The J segment lost 5 bases and the V segment lost 6 bases, leaving 8 bases of the junction unmatched. Germline lookup yields CDR1 MNHEY and CDR2 SVGAGI. The CDR3 reads CASRRSGQGGYGYTF. The CDR3 bases are TGTGCCAGCAGACGATCGGGACAGGGGGGATATGGCTACACCTTC.

V is TRBV11-2 and J is TRBJ1-6; D not certain. CDR3 length: 15 amino acids. Trimming removed 3 bases from V and 0 bases from J, with 6 bases in between. Germline CDR1 is SGHAT and CDR2 is FQNNGV. DNA for the CDR3: TGTGCCAGCAGCTTCCTGAGCTCCTATAATTCACCCCTCCACTTT. Its translation is CASSFLSSYNSPLHF.

The V gene is TRBV24-1, the J gene TRBJ1-1; TRBD1 might be the D (5 bases). This CDR3 has 14 amino acids. V was shortened by 5 bases and J by 3 bases, with 12 bases between the two germline ends. Germline V gene lookup returns CDR1 KGHDR and CDR2 SFDVKD. CDR3: CATSGKGRDTEAFF. CDR3 coding DNA: TGTGCCACCAGTGGGAAAGGCAGGGACACTGAAGCTTTCTTT.

The chain is built from TRBV30 and TRBJ1-1, with a possible D match to TRBD1 (6 bases). The length of the CDR3 is 15 residues. Looked up from germline, CDR1 is GTSNPN and CDR2 is SVGIG (reference sequence). V was cut by 3 bases and J by 5 bases, with 19 bases left in between. This CDR3 reads CAWSLREAGETEAFF. CDR3 bases: TGTGCCTGGAGCCTCAGGGAGGCAGGGGAAACTGAAGCTTTCTTT. Supplemented by reference TRBV30 and TRBJ1-1, the full variable domain reads SQTIHQWPATLVQPVGSPLSLECTVEGTSNPNLYWYRQAAGRGLQLLFYSVGIGQISSEVPQNLSASRPQDRQFILSSKKLLLSDSGFYLCAWSLREAGETEAFFGQGTRLTVV.

J is TRBJ1-2 and V is TRBV7-3; D remains unclear. This CDR3 has 15 residues. Per the germline V gene, CDR1 is SGHTA and CDR2 is FQGTGA. V was cut by 4 bases and J by 4 bases, with 16 bases left in between. The CDR3 sequence: CASSSSDRYLYGYTF. The CDR3 coding sequence is TGTGCCAGCAGCTCCTCGGACCGATACCTCTATGGCTACACCTTC.

This clone occurred once. The chain uses TRBV19 and TRBJ1-2; TRBD1 matches at 7 bases. V shed 3 bases and J 1 base; nucleotides not matched to a gene: 5. The CDR3 is made up of 15 amino acids. In germline, CDR1 is LNHDA, CDR2 SQIVND (reference sequence). Written as DNA, the CDR3 is TGTGCCAGTAGTATTGCAGGGGGAGGTAACTATGGCTACACCTTC. As protein: CASSIAGGGNYGYTF.

This clone was detected once. The chain carries TRBV18 and TRBJ2-5; TRBD1 might be the D (5 bases). Per the germline V gene, CDR1 is KGHSH and CDR2 is LQKENI. CDR3 length: 14 residues. The ends were cut back, 3 bases at V and 5 bases at J, with 13 bases in the middle. The CDR3 bases are TGTGCCAGCTCACCCGACAGTACGCCTGAGACCCAGTACTTC. Its translation is CASSPDSTPETQYF.

The chain links TRBV5-1 to TRBJ2-7, with D possibly TRBD1 on 6 matching bases. The V end lost 0 bases, the J end lost 6 bases, and 19 bases lay between the germline ends. Germline loops: CDR1 SGHRS, CDR2 YFSETQ. The CDR3 covers 16 residues. DNA of the CDR3: TGCGCCAGCAGCTTGGCTCCCCCGGGGCAGGGGACCGAGCAGTACTTC. This translates into CASSLAPPGQGTEQYF.

The CDR3: CASRTPGGKHEQYF. CDR3 coding DNA: TGTGCCAGCAGGACACCAGGGGGAAAGCACGAGCAGTACTTC. The V call is TRBV28, the J call TRBJ2-7, with 7 positions matching TRBD1. Germline lookup yields CDR1 MDHEN and CDR2 SYDVKM. The CDR3 consists of 14 residues. V lost 6 bases and J lost 5; bases outside the gene matches: 10.

The CDR3 is CASSSTGVIGAFF. The CDR3 DNA is TGCGCCAGCAGTAGTACAGGGGTAATTGGAGCTTTCTTT. This sequence joins TRBV10-1 and TRBJ1-1, with TRBD1 identical over 7 bases. V shed 5 bases and J 10 bases; nucleotides not matched to a gene: 10. The germline V gene has CDR1 WNHNN and CDR2 SYGVQD (reference sequence). This CDR3 is 13 amino acids long.

The rearrangement uses TRBV20-1 and TRBJ2-3; TRBD1 agrees at 9 bases. Germline V gives CDR1 DFQATT, CDR2 SNEGSKA (reference sequence). CDR3 size: 17 residues. The CDR3 reads CSASASGRDRGTDTQYF. DNA for the CDR3: TGCAGCGCCAGTGCTAGCGGCCGGGACAGGGGCACAGATACGCAGTATTTT.

The V and J genes are TRBV12-3 or TRBV12-4 and TRBJ2-5; D is ambiguous. The ends were cut back, 3 bases at V and 4 bases at J, with 3 bases in the middle. The CDR3 has 11 residues. The CDR3, as DNA: TGTGCCAGCAGTTTCGCAGAGACCCAGTACTTC. Amino acids: CASSFAETQYF.

A note on this clone: This sample also contains other DNA sequences that code for the same CDR3. The CDR3 here is CASTSGGEQFF. CDR3 nucleotides: TGTGCCAGCACCTCGGGAGGTGAGCAGTTCTTC. The rearrangement joins TRBV6-5 to TRBJ2-1; 7 bases are a match to TRBD2. With 7 bases clipped from V and 9 bases from J, the junction kept 3 bases outside the gene matches. The CDR3 covers 11 residues. Germline V gives CDR1 MNHEY, CDR2 SVGAGI.

The count of this clone is one. The CDR3 reads CASSHRQILNEQFF. The CDR3 bases are TGTGCCAGCAGCCATCGTCAGATTTTAAATGAGCAGTTCTTC. J is TRBJ2-1 and V is TRBV3-1 (or the pseudogene TRBV3-2); D gene uncertain. Trimming cost V 3 bases and J 7 bases, with 13 bases left between them. Germline V gene sequence: CDR1 LGHDT, CDR2 YNNKEL (reference sequence). CDR3 length equals 14 residues.

The chain employs TRBV28 and TRBJ2-1, with 11 bases identical to TRBD2. CDR1 is MDHEN, CDR2 SYDVKM, per germline. There are 16 residues in the CDR3. V lost 3 bases to trimming and J lost 3 bases; unmatched junction nucleotides: 4. The CDR3 is CASSFTGTSGYNEQFF. DNA of the CDR3: TGTGCCAGCAGTTTTACCGGGACTAGCGGCTACAATGAGCAGTTCTTC. The full variable domain, its missing parts supplied by reference TRBV28 and TRBJ2-1, is DVKVTQSSRYLVKRTGEKVFLECVQDMDHENMFWYRQDPGLGLRLIYFSYDVKMKEKGDIPEGYSVSREKKERFSLILESASTNQTSMYLCASSFTGTSGYNEQFFGPGTRLTVL.